What follows are 28 T cell receptor beta chains derived from one specimen sequenced in a study of blood T cell repertoires in COVID-19. Sequenced by immunoSEQ multiplex PCR; TCRdb stores in-frame clones only, minus some. The sample gives 80,000 to 95,000 clones, 75% to 90% of which show up once; approximately 34% is in the top ten. Sequenced material: peripheral blood. The receptors originated from an elderly woman with active or convalescent COVID-19.

The chain combines TRBV30 with TRBJ1-2; no firm D call. The V end was cut by 2 bases, the J end by 8 bases, with 12 bases between. This CDR3 has 12 amino acids. Germline V CDR1 and CDR2: GTSNPN, SVGIG (reference sequence). In nucleotides, the CDR3 is TGTGCCTGGAGTAGAACTACGGGAGGCTACACCTTC. It specifies CAWSRTTGGYTF.

This chain joins TRBV25-1 and TRBJ1-4; D remains ambiguous. CDR1 MGHDK and CDR2 SYGVNS come from the germline V gene. CDR3 length: 14 amino acids. Trimming took 5 bases from V and 3 from J, leaving 10 bases between them. The CDR3 spells CASSHGGSNEKLFF. The CDR3 region has the DNA TGTGCCAGCAGTCATGGAGGGTCTAATGAAAAACTGTTTTTT.

This clone was counted only a few times. The chain has TRBV11-2 and TRBJ1-4; maybe TRBD1 (6 bases). CDR3 size: 15 residues. V was trimmed by 5 bases and J by 5 bases, leaving 15 bases between them. Germline lookup yields CDR1 SGHAT and CDR2 FQNNGV. The CDR3 DNA is TGTGCCAGCAGCCCTACGGGGAGGGGGAATGAAAAACTGTTTTTT. Translating it yields CASSPTGRGNEKLFF.

Here the CDR3 DNA reads TGCGCCAGCATCGTGGGGCCCGGGACAGGAGGGGAGACCCAGTACTTC. Translating it yields CASIVGPGTGGETQYF. V is TRBV5-1 and J is TRBJ2-5, with 8 bases fitting TRBD1. Looked up from germline, CDR1 is SGHRS and CDR2 is YFSETQ. V lost 6 bases and J lost 5; bases outside the gene matches: 15. The CDR3 runs to 16 residues.

In this sample, this clone turned up a few times. This rearrangement joins TRBV28 to TRBJ1-5; weak D call: TRBD1 (5 bases). Germline CDR1 MDHEN, CDR2 SYDVKM. The CDR3 is 14 residues long. V lost 2 bases and J lost 5, with 10 bases in between. For the CDR3, the DNA is TGTGCCAGCAGTTTAATGGGGCTCGATCAGCCCCAGCATTTT. Translated, it gives CASSLMGLDQPQHF.

The genes are TRBV5-8 and TRBJ2-7; 10 nucleotides align to TRBD1. The CDR3 totals 15 residues. The trim removed 4 bases at V and 3 bases at J, leaving 7 bases unmatched. The germline V gene encodes CDR1 SGHTS and CDR2 YDEGEE. The CDR3 nucleotides are TGTGCCAGCAGCCCGGCCGGGACAGGGGTCTACGAGCAGTACTTC. It translates to CASSPAGTGVYEQYF.

This clone has more than one count but fewer than ten. The chain is built from TRBV6-5 and TRBJ2-5; 13 bases are shared with TRBD2. Per the germline V gene, CDR1 is MNHEY and CDR2 is SVGAGI. The J segment lost 3 bases and the V segment lost 6 bases, leaving 4 bases of the junction unmatched. This CDR3 region has 15 residues. The CDR3, as DNA: TGTGCCAGCAGCACAGGACTAGCGGGAGAAGAGACCCAGTACTTC. It codes for CASSTGLAGEETQYF.

This chain uses TRBV6-4 with TRBJ2-2; no clear D. Trimming stripped 3 bases from V and 0 bases from J, with 11 bases between. The CDR3 is 16 amino acids. Germline CDR1 is MRHNA and CDR2 is SNTAGT. Here the CDR3 reads CASSESGRTNTGELFF. CDR3 sequence (DNA): TGTGCCAGCAGTGAATCAGGCAGGACGAACACCGGGGAGCTGTTTTTT.

A few counts support this clone. The chain combines TRBV7-8 with TRBJ1-4, with unresolved D. The CDR3 covers 17 residues. V lost 1 base and J 6 bases, leaving 18 bases between the germline ends. Germline V gives CDR1 SGHVS, CDR2 FQNEAQ. CDR3 bases: TGTGCCAGCAGCTTAGGAGGGCCAGGATCTGGACATGAAAAACTGTTTTTT. Its translation: CASSLGGPGSGHEKLFF.

The V gene is TRBV5-5, the J gene TRBJ2-5; a weak D match, TRBD1 (6 bases). The germline V gene encodes CDR1 SGHKS and CDR2 YYEKEE (reference sequence). Trimming shortened V by 4 bases and J by 4 bases, and 8 bases separated the two germline ends. This CDR3 has 12 amino acids. The chain's CDR3 is CASSGGLETQYF. The CDR3 region has the DNA TGTGCCAGCAGCGGGGGCTTAGAGACCCAGTACTTC.

The chain has TRBV7-9 and TRBJ1-5, with D tentatively TRBD1 (5 bases). The length of the CDR3 is 12 residues. Germline CDR1 SEHNR, CDR2 FQNEAQ (reference sequence). Deletions cut 5 bases from V and 7 bases from J, with 9 bases between. The CDR3 nucleotides read TGTGCCAGCAGCCGACAGTCACAGCCCCAGCATTTT. Its translation: CASSRQSQPQHF.

This clone is a singleton in its sample. The chain has TRBV6-5 and TRBJ1-1; TRBD1 might be the D (5 bases). V was pared by 5 bases and J by 5 bases, with 18 bases between. The length of the CDR3 is 15 residues. CDR1 and CDR2 from the germline V gene are MNHEY and SVGAGI. The CDR3, as DNA: TGTGCCAGCAGTCCCCCGGGACTCCCTGTAACTGAAGCTTTCTTT. Protein sequence: CASSPPGLPVTEAFF.

The rearrangement joins TRBV3-1 (or the pseudogene TRBV3-2) to TRBJ2-3, with 12 nucleotides matching TRBD2. The CDR3 is 20 residues long. Germline V gives CDR1 LGHDT, CDR2 YNNKEL (reference sequence). V trimming: 0 bases; J trimming: 4 bases; junction bases outside the gene matches: 14. In nucleotides, the CDR3 is TGTGCCAGCAGCCAAGATTCGTGGACAACTAGCGGGAGGCGTCCAGATACGCAGTATTTT. Its protein is CASSQDSWTTSGRRPDTQYF.

The chain's CDR3 is CASSPLGLTADTQYF. CDR3 coding DNA: TGCGCCAGCAGCCCACTAGGGCTCACCGCAGATACGCAGTATTTT. The chain employs TRBV4-1 and TRBJ2-3; a possible D gene is TRBD2 (5 bases). With 4 bases removed from V and 4 bases from J, the gap between germline ends came to 15 bases. Germline loops: CDR1 MGHRA, CDR2 YSYEKL. The CDR3 loop spans 15 amino acids.

V is TRBV29-1 and J is TRBJ2-7, with 8 nucleotides matching TRBD2. CDR3 length: 14 amino acids. Trimming at V came to 4 bases and at J to 5 bases, leaving 10 bases not matched to a gene. Germline V lookup: CDR1 SQVTM, CDR2 ANQGSEA. The CDR3: CSVGGLAGIHEQYF. CDR3 in DNA: TGCAGCGTTGGGGGGTTAGCGGGAATCCACGAGCAGTACTTC.

The rearrangement uses TRBV7-2 and TRBJ2-2; TRBD2 agrees at 9 bases. V gave up 1 base and J gave up 5 bases; unmatched junction bases: 11. The CDR3 loop spans 18 amino acids. Germline loops: CDR1 SGHTA, CDR2 FQGNSA. CDR3 region: CASSLVSAGGPRTGELFF. Here the CDR3 DNA reads TGTGCCAGCAGCTTAGTTTCTGCGGGGGGGCCGAGAACCGGGGAGCTGTTTTTT.

The rearrangement uses TRBV9 and TRBJ2-3, with D possibly being TRBD2 (6 bases). The CDR3 loop spans 15 amino acids. Germline lookup yields CDR1 SGDLS and CDR2 YYNGEE. V lost 0 bases and J lost 2, with 10 bases in between. CDR3 region: CASSVVAGYTDTQYF. In DNA, the CDR3 is TGTGCCAGCAGCGTAGTGGCGGGATACACAGATACGCAGTATTTT.

The V and J genes are TRBV3-1 (or the pseudogene TRBV3-2) and TRBJ2-7; TRBD2 might be the D (5 bases). Germline lookup yields CDR1 LGHDT and CDR2 YNNKEL (reference sequence). The V end lost 4 bases, the J end lost 4 bases, and 14 bases lay between the germline ends. The CDR3 is 14 amino acids. For the CDR3, the DNA is TGTGCCAGCAGCCCCCTTTACCCGGGATACGAGCAGTACTTC. Amino acid sequence: CASSPLYPGYEQYF.

J is TRBJ2-7 and V is TRBV18; TRBD1 aligns across 8 bases. J gave up 4 bases and V 2 bases, and 10 bases lay outside the gene matches. CDR1 KGHSH and CDR2 LQKENI come from the germline V gene. The CDR3 extends over 16 amino acids. The CDR3 bases are TGTGCCAGCTCACCAATGAGCAGGGGGCGGATTTACGAGCAGTACTTC. Translated, it gives CASSPMSRGRIYEQYF.

In regard to this clone: Compared with germline, one end of the junction differs, possibly owing to a read error. The J gene is TRBJ2-2, the V gene TRBV3-1 (or the pseudogene TRBV3-2); 10 nucleotides agree with TRBD2. The CDR3 extends over 18 amino acids. CDR1 and CDR2 from the germline V gene are LGHDT and YNNKEL (reference sequence). CDR3 in DNA: TGTGCCAGCAGACAAGAGAGCGGGGGGGCCATTGTTGGCGGGGAGCTGTTTTTT. Translating it yields CASRQESGGAIVGGELFF.

This clone was seen only once. This chain connects TRBV11-3 to TRBJ2-1; 7 nucleotides align to TRBD2. Trimming removed 0 bases from V and 0 bases from J; junction bases left unmatched: 2. CDR1 and CDR2 from the germline V gene are SGHNT and YENEEA. CDR3 size: 16 residues. CDR3 sequence: CASSLEAGNSYNEQFF. In nucleotides, the CDR3 is TGTGCCAGCAGCTTAGAAGCGGGGAACTCCTACAATGAGCAGTTCTTC.

CDR3 sequence reads: CASSRTGPGNTIYF. In DNA, the CDR3 is TGTGCCAGCAGCCGGACAGGGCCAGGAAACACCATATATTTT. The V gene is TRBV11-1, the J gene TRBJ1-3; 8 bases map to TRBD1. J was trimmed by 4 bases and V by 5 bases; bases with no gene match: 4. The CDR3 is 14 amino acids. Germline assignment: CDR1 SGHAT and CDR2 FQDESV (reference sequence).

The chain recombines TRBV19 with TRBJ1-1, with TRBD1 as a possible D gene (6 bases). The germline gives CDR1 LNHDA, CDR2 SQIVND (reference sequence). Trimming removed 4 bases from V and 5 bases from J, with 17 bases in between. The CDR3 contains 15 residues. The CDR3 here is CASSTYRDTETEAFF. CDR3 nucleotide sequence: TGTGCCAGTAGTACCTACCGGGACACCGAAACTGAAGCTTTCTTT.

With respect to this clone: Sequence at one end of the junction differs from germline and may be a read error. V usage is TRBV7-7 and J usage is TRBJ2-2; D uncertain. This CDR3 has 16 amino acids. Germline lookup yields CDR1 SSHAT and CDR2 FNYEAQ (reference sequence). The CDR3 DNA reads as TGTGCTAGCAGCCCCAGCCCTCTAGGATCCACCGGGGAGCTGTTTTTT. This sequence encodes CASSPSPLGSTGELFF.

This sequence joins TRBV4-1 and TRBJ1-2, with unresolved D. The V gene's germline CDR1 is MGHRA and CDR2 YSYEKL. V dropped 0 bases and J dropped 6 bases, with 11 bases sitting between them. The CDR3 has 14 amino acids. The CDR3: CASSQDPGFDGYTF. As DNA, the CDR3 is TGCGCCAGCAGCCAAGATCCGGGATTCGATGGCTACACCTTC.

This chain joins TRBV30 and TRBJ1-2; D call uncertain. V dropped 3 bases and J dropped 7 bases, with 12 bases sitting between them. This CDR3 contains 12 residues. Germline V lookup: CDR1 GTSNPN, CDR2 SVGIG (reference sequence). The CDR3 nucleotides read TGTGCCTGGAGCCTCAGGTCCGCTGGCTACACCTTC. Its translation is CAWSLRSAGYTF.

This chain connects TRBV19 to TRBJ1-6; 8 bases fit TRBD1. Per the germline V gene, CDR1 is LNHDA and CDR2 is SQIVND (reference sequence). This CDR3 is built from 13 residues. V dropped 3 bases and J dropped 8; count of bases not matched to a gene: 0. The CDR3 loop is CASSMGQDSPLHF. CDR3 bases: TGTGCCAGTAGTATGGGACAGGATTCACCCCTCCACTTT. The variable domain in full, completed from reference TRBV19 and TRBJ1-6, reads DGGITQSPKYLFRKEGQNVTLSCEQNLNHDAMYWYRQDPGQGLRLIYYSQIVNDFQKGDIAEGYSVSREKKESFPLTVTSAQKNPTAFYLCASSMGQDSPLHFGNGTRLTVT.

The chain carries TRBV12-3 or TRBV12-4 and TRBJ1-1, with D possibly being TRBD1 (5 bases). The CDR3 covers 11 residues. V was cut by 5 bases and J by 8 bases, with 9 bases left in between. CDR3 coding DNA: TGTGCCAGCAGTCTTCAGGGAGAAGCTTTCTTT. Amino acids: CASSLQGEAFF.